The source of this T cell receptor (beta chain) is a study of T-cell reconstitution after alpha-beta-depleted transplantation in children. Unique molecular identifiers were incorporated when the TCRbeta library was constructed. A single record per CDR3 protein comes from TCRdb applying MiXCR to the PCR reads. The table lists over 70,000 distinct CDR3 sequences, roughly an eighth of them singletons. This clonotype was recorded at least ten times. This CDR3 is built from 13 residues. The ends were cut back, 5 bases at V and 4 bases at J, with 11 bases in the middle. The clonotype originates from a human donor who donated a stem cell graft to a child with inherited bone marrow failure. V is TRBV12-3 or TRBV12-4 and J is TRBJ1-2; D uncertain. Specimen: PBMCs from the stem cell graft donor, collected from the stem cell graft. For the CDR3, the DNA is TGTGCCAGCAGTCCGTCTAAGGGCTATGGCTACACCTTC. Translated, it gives CASSPSKGYGYTF.